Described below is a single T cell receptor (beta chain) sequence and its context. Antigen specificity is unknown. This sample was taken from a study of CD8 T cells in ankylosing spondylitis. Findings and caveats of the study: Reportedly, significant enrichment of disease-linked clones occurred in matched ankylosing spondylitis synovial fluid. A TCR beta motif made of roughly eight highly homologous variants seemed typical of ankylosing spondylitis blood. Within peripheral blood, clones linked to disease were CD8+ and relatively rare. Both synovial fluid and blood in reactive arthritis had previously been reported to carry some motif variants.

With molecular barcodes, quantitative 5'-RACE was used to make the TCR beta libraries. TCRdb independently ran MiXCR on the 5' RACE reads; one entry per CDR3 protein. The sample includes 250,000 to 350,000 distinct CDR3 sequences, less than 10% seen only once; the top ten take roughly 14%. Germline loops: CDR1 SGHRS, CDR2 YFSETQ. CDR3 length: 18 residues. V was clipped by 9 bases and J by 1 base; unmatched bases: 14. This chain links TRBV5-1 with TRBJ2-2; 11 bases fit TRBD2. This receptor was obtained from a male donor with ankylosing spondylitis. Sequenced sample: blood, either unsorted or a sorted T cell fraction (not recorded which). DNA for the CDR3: TGCGCCACCTACGGACTAGCGGGTCTATTAAAGAACACCGGGGAGCTGTTTTTT. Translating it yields CATYGLAGLLKNTGELFF. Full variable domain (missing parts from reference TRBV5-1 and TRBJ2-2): KAGVTQTPRYLIKTRGQQVTLSCSPISGHRSVSWYQQTPGQGLQFLFEYFSETQRNKGNFPGRFSGRQFSNSRSEMNVSTLELGDSALYLCATYGLAGLLKNTGELFFGEGSRLTVL.